This T cell receptor (beta chain) was captured in a study of T-cell reconstitution after alpha-beta-depleted transplantation in children. The authors prepared the TCRbeta library with unique molecular identifiers. TCRdb reanalysed the PCR reads using MiXCR and keeps one entry per CDR3 protein. The sample holds 190,000 or so distinct CDR3 sequences, around 6.8% seen once. The material was PBMCs from the stem cell graft donor, obtained from the stem cell graft. This TCR came from a human donor who donated a stem cell graft to a child with Wiskott-Aldrich syndrome.

The DNA of the CDR3 is TGTGCCAGCAGCCAAGCCGGGACACCGAACACCGGGGAGCTGTTTTTT. This gives the protein CASSQAGTPNTGELFF. The chain has TRBV3-1 and TRBJ2-2, with a tentative D call TRBD1 (6 bases). Germline CDR1 reads LGHDT; CDR2 reads YNNKEL (reference sequence). CDR3 size: 16 residues. V shed 1 base and J shed 0 bases, with 9 bases lying between them. Full variable domain (rest looked up from reference TRBV3-1 and TRBJ2-2): DTAVSQTPKYLVTQMGNDKSIKCEQNLGHDTMYWYKQDSKKFLKIMFSYNNKELIINETVPNRFSPKSPDKAHLNLHINSLELGDSAVYFCASSQAGTPNTGELFFGEGSRLTVL.